The clone carrying this T cell receptor beta chain has a single count. Its antigen remains unidentified. The donors were in the roughly 130-subject validation cohort, distinct from the approximately 700-subject first cohort. This entry comes from a study of cytomegalovirus exposure and HLA in healthy donors. Assay used: immunoSEQ multiplex PCR; TCRdb lists only in-frame clones, some missing. The sample has 60,000 to 65,000 clones; 90% to 95% are singletons. General observations from the study: Testing in vitro showed a few CMV-associated chains specific for CMV antigens.

The CDR3 is 13 amino acids. CDR1 is MNHEY and CDR2 is SVGAGI in the germline V gene. Germline trimming cut 6 bases from V and 0 bases from J; bases unmatched to any gene: 1. The source material was PBMCs. This TCR was sampled from a woman in her late teens or twenties in good health and CMV-seropositive. This chain connects TRBV6-5 to TRBJ1-1; 7 bases are shared with TRBD1. The CDR3 here is CASRDRLNTEAFF. The CDR3 DNA reads as TGTGCCAGCAGGGACAGGTTGAACACTGAAGCTTTCTTT.